This is a list of T cell receptor beta chains from one sample in a study of T-cell reconstitution after alpha-beta-depleted transplantation in children. TCRdb passed the PCR reads through MiXCR, listing each CDR3 protein once. This repertoire shows 150,000 to 200,000 distinct CDR3 sequences, around 10% found once; its top ten account for less than 15%. This specimen was PBMCs, taken before TCRalphabeta/CD19-depleted stem cell transplant. The receptor source for this set is a boy aged 2 to 9 with acute myeloid leukemia, due to receive a stem cell transplant. CDR3s include the opening cysteine and the closing phenylalanine or tryptophan. The D gene is left open where the match is weak. Clone size is shown for a subset of rows, as once, few, many or a class of expanded clone.

D gene | J gene | clone size | V gene | CDR3 protein | CDR3 DNA
TRBD1 | TRBJ1-5 | many | TRBV12-5 | CASGLVLGQGPPYSNQPQHF | TGTGCTAGTGGTTTGGTACTAGGACAGGGGCCTCCGTATAGCAATCAGCCCCAGCATTTT
NA | TRBJ2-7 | many | TRBV4-2 | CASSQEDGRIAYEQYF | TGTGCCAGCAGCCAAGAGGACGGGCGGATTGCCTACGAGCAGTACTTC
TRBD1 | TRBJ2-1 | many | TRBV12-5 | CASGSTGGYNEQFF | TGTGCTAGTGGTTCGACAGGGGGCTACAATGAGCAGTTCTTC
NA | TRBJ2-4 | many | TRBV6-1 | CASTEGGDISF | TGTGCCAGCACTGAAGGGGGTGACATAAGCTTC
NA | TRBJ1-2 | many | TRBV5-5 | CASSLQQGINYGYTF | TGTGCCAGCAGCCTCCAGCAGGGAATTAACTATGGCTACACCTTC
NA | TRBJ1-3 | many | TRBV3-1 | CASSLGPYSSGTIYF | TGTGCCAGCAGCCTCGGGCCATACTCATCGGGCACCATATATTTT
TRBD2 | TRBJ2-1 | many | TRBV11-2 | CASSLSAGGWNEQFF | TGTGCCAGCAGCTTATCGGCGGGGGGTTGGAATGAGCAGTTCTTC
TRBD2 | TRBJ2-2 | many | TRBV29-1 | CSVAMPGLAGLVTGELFF | TGCAGCGTTGCCATGCCGGGACTAGCGGGATTGGTCACCGGGGAGCTGTTTTTT
TRBD1 | TRBJ1-3 | many | TRBV7-8 | CASSQRTGSFGNTIYF | TGTGCCAGCAGCCAACGGACAGGCTCATTCGGAAACACCATATATTTT
NA | TRBJ1-5 | many | TRBV20-1 | CSAHTKGRRNQPQHF | TGCAGTGCTCATACGAAGGGGCGTCGCAATCAGCCCCAGCATTTT
NA | TRBJ1-2 | many | TRBV4-1 | CASSQPLENRKHGYTF | TGCGCCAGCAGCCAGCCCCTAGAGAACCGGAAGCATGGCTACACCTTC
NA | TRBJ2-1 | many | TRBV6-5 | CASSPLGGSYNEQFF | TGTGCCAGCAGTCCCCTCGGGGGTTCCTACAATGAGCAGTTCTTC
NA | TRBJ2-7 | many | TRBV20-1 | CSARTNLEQYF | TGCAGTGCTAGAACCAATCTAGAGCAGTACTTC
NA | TRBJ1-5 | many | TRBV28 | CASSFNEVLTGQPQHF | TGTGCCAGCAGTTTCAATGAAGTCCTCACGGGGCAGCCCCAGCATTTT
TRBD2 | TRBJ2-3 | many | TRBV12-3/TRBV12-4 | CASIRTSGGSDTQYF | TGTGCCAGCATCCGGACTAGCGGGGGCTCAGATACGCAGTATTTT
NA | TRBJ1-2 | many | TRBV20-1 | CSAQPSRANITF | TGCAGTGCTCAACCCTCTCGGGCGAATATAACCTTC
TRBD2 | TRBJ2-4 | many | TRBV4-1 | CASSQGGLAALLAKNIQYF | TGCGCCAGCAGCCAAGGGGGACTAGCGGCATTGTTAGCCAAAAACATTCAGTACTTC
NA | TRBJ1-1 | many | TRBV5-6 | CASSLGGGAAFF | TGTGCCAGCAGCCTGGGCGGAGGCGCGGCTTTCTTT
TRBD2 | TRBJ2-1 | many | TRBV7-6 | CASTKGAGKGNEQFF | TGTGCCAGCACCAAAGGAGCGGGGAAGGGGAATGAGCAGTTCTTC
TRBD1 | TRBJ1-4 | many | TRBV7-8 | CASSERRLTGKLFF | TGTGCCAGCAGCGAACGAAGACTGACAGGGAAACTGTTTTTT
TRBD1 | TRBJ2-3 | many | TRBV3-1 | CASSHQDRVVDTQYF | TGTGCCAGCAGCCATCAGGACAGGGTTGTAGATACGCAGTATTTT
NA | TRBJ2-1 | many | TRBV5-6 | CASSFGVQWSYNEQFF | TGTGCCAGCAGCTTTGGAGTACAGTGGTCCTACAATGAGCAGTTCTTC
NA | TRBJ2-3 | many | TRBV12-3/TRBV12-4 | CASSDETRGGGTDTQYF | TGTGCCAGCAGCGACGAGACACGAGGGGGAGGCACAGATACGCAGTATTTT
TRBD1 | TRBJ1-4 | NA | TRBV30 | CAWTGGNEKLFF | TGTGCCTGGACAGGGGGTAATGAAAAACTGTTTTTT
NA | TRBJ2-5 | many | TRBV21-1 | CASIEGPPQETQYF | TGTGCCAGCATCGAGGGCCCCCCTCAAGAGACCCAGTACTTC
NA | TRBJ2-1 | NA | TRBV11-3 | CASSLVGAKGEQFF | TGTGCCAGCAGCTTAGTTGGGGCGAAGGGTGAGCAGTTCTTC
TRBD2 | TRBJ2-1 | many | TRBV20-1 | CSANLAGGVNEQFF | TGCAGTGCTAACCTAGCGGGAGGGGTCAATGAGCAGTTCTTC
NA | TRBJ1-1 | many | TRBV4-2 | CASSQEVTEAFF | TGTGCCAGCAGCCAAGAGGTCACTGAAGCTTTCTTT
TRBD1 | TRBJ2-1 | many | TRBV15 | CATSTLTGGSEQFF | TGTGCCACCAGCACCTTGACAGGGGGTAGTGAGCAGTTCTTC
NA | TRBJ2-7 | many | TRBV7-6 | CASSLGGGGRYEQYF | TGTGCCAGCAGCTTAGGAGGAGGGGGCAGGTACGAGCAGTACTTC
NA | TRBJ1-2 | many | TRBV5-1 | CASRQGGNYGYTF | TGCGCCAGCAGACAGGGCGGTAATTATGGCTACACCTTC
NA | TRBJ2-7 | many | TRBV3-1 | CASSPQVAKPQEQYF | TGTGCCAGCAGCCCACAAGTAGCTAAGCCGCAAGAGCAGTACTTC
TRBD2 | TRBJ2-3 | many | TRBV29-1 | CSVPTPGLAGSTDTQYF | TGCAGCGTCCCCACCCCGGGACTAGCGGGGAGCACAGATACGCAGTATTTT
NA | TRBJ2-7 | many | TRBV29-1 | CSAITGHSYEQYF | TGCAGCGCGATAACAGGGCACTCCTACGAGCAGTACTTC
TRBD2 | TRBJ2-1 | many | TRBV10-1 | CASSLAGVASEQFF | TGCGCCAGCAGCTTAGCGGGAGTAGCAAGTGAGCAGTTCTTC
NA | TRBJ1-5 | many | TRBV28 | CASSFSAQGQGYKQPQHF | TGTGCCAGCAGTTTTTCGGCCCAAGGGCAGGGTTACAAACAGCCCCAGCATTTT
NA | TRBJ1-1 | many | TRBV25-1 | CASSGTKGGNTEAFF | TGTGCCAGCAGTGGGACTAAGGGTGGGAACACTGAAGCTTTCTTT